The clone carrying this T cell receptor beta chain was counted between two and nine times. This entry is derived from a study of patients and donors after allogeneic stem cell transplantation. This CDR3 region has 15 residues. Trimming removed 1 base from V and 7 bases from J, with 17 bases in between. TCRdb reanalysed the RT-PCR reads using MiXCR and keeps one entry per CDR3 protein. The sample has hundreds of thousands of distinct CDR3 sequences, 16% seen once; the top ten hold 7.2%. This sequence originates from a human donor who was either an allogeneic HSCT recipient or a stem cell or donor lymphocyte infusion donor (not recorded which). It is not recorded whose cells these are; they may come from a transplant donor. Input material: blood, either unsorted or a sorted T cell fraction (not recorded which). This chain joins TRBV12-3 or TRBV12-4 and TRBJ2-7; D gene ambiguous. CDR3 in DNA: TGTGCCAGCAGTTTAGAAGGAACAGAGGTAGGAGAGCAGTACTTC. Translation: CASSLEGTEVGEQYF.